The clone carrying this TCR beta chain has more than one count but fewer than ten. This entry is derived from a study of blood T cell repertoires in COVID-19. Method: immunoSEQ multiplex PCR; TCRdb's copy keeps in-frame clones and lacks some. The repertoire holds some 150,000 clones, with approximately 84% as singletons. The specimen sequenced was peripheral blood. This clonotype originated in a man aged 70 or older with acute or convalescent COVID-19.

The CDR3 DNA follows: TGCGCCAGCAGCCGGGACTATAGGGACACTGAAGCTTTCTTT. Amino acid sequence: CASSRDYRDTEAFF. The chain recombines TRBV5-1 with TRBJ1-1, with D possibly matching TRBD1 (5 bases). Germline CDR1 is SGHRS and CDR2 is YFSETQ. The V end was cut by 4 bases, the J end by 3 bases, with 13 bases between. The CDR3 extends over 14 amino acids.